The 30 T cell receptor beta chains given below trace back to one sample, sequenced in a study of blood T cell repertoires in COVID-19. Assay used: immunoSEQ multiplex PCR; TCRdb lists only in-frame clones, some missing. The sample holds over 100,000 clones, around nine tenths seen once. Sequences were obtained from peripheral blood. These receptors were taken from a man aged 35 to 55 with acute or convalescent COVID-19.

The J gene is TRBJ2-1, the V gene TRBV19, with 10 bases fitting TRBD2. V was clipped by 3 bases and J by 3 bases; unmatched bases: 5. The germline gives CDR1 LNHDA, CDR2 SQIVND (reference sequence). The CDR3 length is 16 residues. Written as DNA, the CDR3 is TGTGCCAGTAGTATCGAACTAGCGGGACTCTACAATGAGCAGTTCTTC. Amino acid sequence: CASSIELAGLYNEQFF.

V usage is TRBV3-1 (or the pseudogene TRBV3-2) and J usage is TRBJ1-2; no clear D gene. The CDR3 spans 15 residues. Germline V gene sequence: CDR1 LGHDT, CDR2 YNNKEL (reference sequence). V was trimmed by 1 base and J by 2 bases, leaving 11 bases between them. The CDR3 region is CASSQGPGKNYGYTF. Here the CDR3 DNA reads TGTGCCAGCAGCCAAGGGCCGGGTAAGAACTATGGCTACACCTTC.

The CDR3 here is CAWSKAGRYQETQYF. DNA of the CDR3: TGTGCCTGGAGTAAAGCGGGGAGGTACCAAGAGACCCAGTACTTC. The rearrangement uses TRBV30 and TRBJ2-5; TRBD2 matches 7 bases. V trimming: 2 bases; J trimming: 0 bases; junction bases outside the gene matches: 6. The CDR3 contains 15 residues. Germline-derived CDR1 and CDR2 are GTSNPN and SVGIG (reference sequence).

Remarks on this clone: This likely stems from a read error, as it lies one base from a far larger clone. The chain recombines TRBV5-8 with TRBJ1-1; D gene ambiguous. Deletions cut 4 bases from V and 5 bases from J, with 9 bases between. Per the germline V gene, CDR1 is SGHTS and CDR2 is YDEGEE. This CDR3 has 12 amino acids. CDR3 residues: CASSVRGTEAFF. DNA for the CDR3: TGTGCCAGCAGCGTCCGGGGAACTGAAGCTTTCTTT.

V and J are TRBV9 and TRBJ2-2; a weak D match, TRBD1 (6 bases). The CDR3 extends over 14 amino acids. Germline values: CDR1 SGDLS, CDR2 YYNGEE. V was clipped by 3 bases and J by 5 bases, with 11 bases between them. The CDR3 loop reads CASSEQGRTGELFF. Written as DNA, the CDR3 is TGTGCCAGCAGCGAACAGGGACGGACCGGGGAGCTGTTTTTT.

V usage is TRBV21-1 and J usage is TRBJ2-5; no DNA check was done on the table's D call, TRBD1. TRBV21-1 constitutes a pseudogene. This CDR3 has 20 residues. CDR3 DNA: TGTGCCAGCAGCATAAAACCGGGACAGGGGGCGCAAAGGCCCCAAGAGACCCAGTACTTC. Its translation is CASSIKPGQGAQRPQETQYF.

The CDR3 nucleotides are TGTGCCAGCAGCGTGGGGAGTACGAACACCGGGGAGCTGTTTTTT. Protein product: CASSVGSTNTGELFF. The chain employs TRBV9 and TRBJ2-2, with a possible D match to TRBD2 (5 bases). Trimming took 2 bases from V and 0 from J, leaving 8 bases between them. Germline CDR1 reads SGDLS; CDR2 reads YYNGEE. CDR3 length: 15 amino acids.

This CDR3 is CASSDGNQPQHF. In DNA, the CDR3 is TGCGCCAGCAGTGACGGCAATCAGCCCCAGCATTTT. The gene calls are TRBV10-2 and TRBJ1-5; D call uncertain. Trimming left V 3 bases short and J 2 bases short, with 2 bases between. Germline V gives CDR1 WSHSY, CDR2 SAAADI. The CDR3 covers 12 residues.

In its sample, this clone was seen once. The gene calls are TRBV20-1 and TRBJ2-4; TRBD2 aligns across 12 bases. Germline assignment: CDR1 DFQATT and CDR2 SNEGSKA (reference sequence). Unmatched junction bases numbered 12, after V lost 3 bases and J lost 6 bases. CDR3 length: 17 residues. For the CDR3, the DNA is TGCAGTGCTAGTACTGCTAGCGGGAGGGGGGGGAGAAACATTCAGTACTTC. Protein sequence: CSASTASGRGGRNIQYF.

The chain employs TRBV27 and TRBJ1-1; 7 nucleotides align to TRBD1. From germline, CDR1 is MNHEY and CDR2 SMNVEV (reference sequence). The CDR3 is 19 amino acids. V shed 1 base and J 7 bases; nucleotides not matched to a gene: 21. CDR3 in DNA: TGTGCCAGCAGTTTATGGGTAGGGGGCAGGGGTATTCCATGGCATGAAGCTTTCTTT. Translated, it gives CASSLWVGGRGIPWHEAFF.

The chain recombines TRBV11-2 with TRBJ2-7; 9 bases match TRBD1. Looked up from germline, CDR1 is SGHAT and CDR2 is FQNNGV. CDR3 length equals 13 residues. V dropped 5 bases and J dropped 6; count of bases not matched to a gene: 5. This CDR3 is CASSLGQGSEQYF. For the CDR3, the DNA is TGTGCCAGCAGCCTAGGACAGGGGAGCGAGCAGTACTTC.

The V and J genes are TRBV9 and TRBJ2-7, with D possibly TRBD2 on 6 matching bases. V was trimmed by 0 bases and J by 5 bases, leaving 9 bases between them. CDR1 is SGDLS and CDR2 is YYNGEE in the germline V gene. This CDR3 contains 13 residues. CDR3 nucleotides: TGTGCCAGCAGCGTAGCTACTAGCCACGAGCAGTACTTC. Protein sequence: CASSVATSHEQYF.

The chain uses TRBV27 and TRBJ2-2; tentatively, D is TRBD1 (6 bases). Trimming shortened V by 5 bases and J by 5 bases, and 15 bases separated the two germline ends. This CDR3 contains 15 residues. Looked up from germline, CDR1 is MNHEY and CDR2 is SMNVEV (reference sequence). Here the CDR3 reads CASSPGITGTGELFF. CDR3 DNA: TGTGCCAGCAGTCCAGGAATTACAGGGACCGGGGAGCTGTTTTTT.

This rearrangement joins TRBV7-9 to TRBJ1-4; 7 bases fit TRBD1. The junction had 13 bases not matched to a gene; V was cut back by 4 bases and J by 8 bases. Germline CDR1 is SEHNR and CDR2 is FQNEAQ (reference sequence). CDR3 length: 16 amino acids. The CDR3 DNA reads TGTGCCAGCAGCTCACCGACAGGGAATAGTGGGGAAAAACTGTTTTTT. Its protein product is CASSSPTGNSGEKLFF.

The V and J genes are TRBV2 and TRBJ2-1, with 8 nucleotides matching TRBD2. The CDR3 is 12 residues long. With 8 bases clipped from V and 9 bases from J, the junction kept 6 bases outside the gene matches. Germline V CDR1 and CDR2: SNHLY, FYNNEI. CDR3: CASRWAGGEQFF. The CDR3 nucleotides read TGTGCCAGCCGATGGGCGGGGGGTGAGCAGTTCTTC.

Here the CDR3 DNA reads TGTGCCAGCAGCTTGGCGGGGGGGTCGGGCACAGATACGCAGTATTTT. Its protein product is CASSLAGGSGTDTQYF. This chain uses TRBV5-8 with TRBJ2-3; 8 bases agree with TRBD2. The CDR3 contains 16 residues. Germline V gene data show CDR1 as SGHTS and CDR2 as YDEGEE. Losses at the gene ends were 0 bases for V and 1 base for J; bases not matched to a gene: 4.

The CDR3 region is CASGRGETGNIQYF. The CDR3 nucleotides read TGTGCCAGCGGGAGAGGAGAGACGGGAAACATTCAGTACTTC. V gene TRBV9 combines with J gene TRBJ2-4, with a weak D call TRBD2 (5 bases). Germline V gene lookup returns CDR1 SGDLS and CDR2 YYNGEE. This CDR3 has 14 residues. Trimming took off 7 bases at V and 6 bases at J, with 17 bases between the two ends.

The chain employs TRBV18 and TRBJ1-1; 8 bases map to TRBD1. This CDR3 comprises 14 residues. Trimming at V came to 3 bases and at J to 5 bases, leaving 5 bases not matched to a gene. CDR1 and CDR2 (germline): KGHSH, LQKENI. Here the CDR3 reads CASSPTTGVTEAFF. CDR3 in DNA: TGTGCCAGCTCACCTACGACAGGGGTTACTGAAGCTTTCTTT.

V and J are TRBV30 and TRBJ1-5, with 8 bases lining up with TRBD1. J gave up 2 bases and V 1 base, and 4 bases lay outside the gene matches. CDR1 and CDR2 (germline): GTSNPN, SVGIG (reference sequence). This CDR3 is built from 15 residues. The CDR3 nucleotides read TGTGCCTGGAGTGCCGGACAGGGCGGCAATCAGCCCCAGCATTTT. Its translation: CAWSAGQGGNQPQHF.

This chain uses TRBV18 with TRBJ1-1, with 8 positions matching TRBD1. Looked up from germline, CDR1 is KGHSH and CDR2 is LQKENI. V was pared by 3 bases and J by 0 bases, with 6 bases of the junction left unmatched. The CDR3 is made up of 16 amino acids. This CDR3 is CASSPPGTGMNTEAFF. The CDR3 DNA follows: TGTGCCAGCTCACCTCCGGGGACAGGCATGAACACTGAAGCTTTCTTT.

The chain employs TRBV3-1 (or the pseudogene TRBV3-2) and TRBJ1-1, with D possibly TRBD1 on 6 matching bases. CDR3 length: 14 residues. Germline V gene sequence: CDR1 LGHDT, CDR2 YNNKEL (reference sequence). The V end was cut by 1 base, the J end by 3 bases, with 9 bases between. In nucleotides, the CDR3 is TGTGCCAGCAGCCAAGCCAGGGGACACACTGAAGCTTTCTTT. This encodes CASSQARGHTEAFF.

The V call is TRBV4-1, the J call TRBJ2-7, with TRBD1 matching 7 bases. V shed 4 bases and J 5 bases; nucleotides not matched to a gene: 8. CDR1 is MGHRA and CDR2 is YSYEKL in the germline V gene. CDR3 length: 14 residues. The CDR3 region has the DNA TGCGCCAGCAGCCCAGCTAGGGGGCACGACGAGCAGTACTTC. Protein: CASSPARGHDEQYF.

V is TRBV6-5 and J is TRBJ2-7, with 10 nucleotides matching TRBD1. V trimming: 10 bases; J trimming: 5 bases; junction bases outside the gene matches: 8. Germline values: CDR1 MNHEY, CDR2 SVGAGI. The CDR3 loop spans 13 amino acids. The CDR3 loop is CAIRTGGTDEQYF. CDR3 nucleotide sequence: TGTGCCATCCGGACAGGGGGGACGGACGAGCAGTACTTC.

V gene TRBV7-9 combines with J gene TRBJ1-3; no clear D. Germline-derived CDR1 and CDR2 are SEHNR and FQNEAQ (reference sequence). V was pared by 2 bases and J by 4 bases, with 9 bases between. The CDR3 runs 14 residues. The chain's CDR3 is CASSLNSEGNTIYF. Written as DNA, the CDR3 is TGTGCCAGCAGCTTAAACAGTGAAGGAAACACCATATATTTT.

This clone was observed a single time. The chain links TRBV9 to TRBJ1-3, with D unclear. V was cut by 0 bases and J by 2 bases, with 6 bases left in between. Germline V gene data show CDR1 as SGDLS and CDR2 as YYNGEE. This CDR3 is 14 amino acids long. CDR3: CASSVASTGNTIYF. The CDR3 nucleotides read TGTGCCAGCAGCGTAGCGTCTACTGGAAACACCATATATTTT.

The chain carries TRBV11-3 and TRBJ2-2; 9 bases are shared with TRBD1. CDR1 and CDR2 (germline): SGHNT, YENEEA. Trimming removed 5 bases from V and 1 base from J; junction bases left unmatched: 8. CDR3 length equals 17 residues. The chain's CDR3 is CASSPTGGTWNTGELFF. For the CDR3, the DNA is TGTGCCAGCAGCCCTACAGGGGGCACATGGAACACCGGGGAGCTGTTTTTT.

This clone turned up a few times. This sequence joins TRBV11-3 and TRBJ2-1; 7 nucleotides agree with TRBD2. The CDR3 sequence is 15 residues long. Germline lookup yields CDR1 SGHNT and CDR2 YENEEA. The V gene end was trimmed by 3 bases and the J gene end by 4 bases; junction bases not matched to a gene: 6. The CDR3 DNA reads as TGTGCCAGCAGCTTTGGAGGGGAGGGTTACAATGAGCAGTTCTTC. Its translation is CASSFGGEGYNEQFF.

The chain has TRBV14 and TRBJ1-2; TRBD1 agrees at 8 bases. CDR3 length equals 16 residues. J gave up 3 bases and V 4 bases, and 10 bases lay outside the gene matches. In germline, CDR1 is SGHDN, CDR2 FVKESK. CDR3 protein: CASSRRRTGLDYGYTF. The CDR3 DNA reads TGTGCCAGCAGCCGCCGAAGGACAGGGCTTGACTATGGCTACACCTTC.

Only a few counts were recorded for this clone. The CDR3 DNA reads TGCGCCAGCAGCTTGCGGCGACAGCACAATGAGCAGTTCTTC. This translates into CASSLRRQHNEQFF. The chain links TRBV5-1 to TRBJ2-1; D might be TRBD1 (5 bases). The germline CDR1 and CDR2 sequences are SGHRS and YFSETQ. V gave up 1 base and J gave up 5 bases, with 10 bases separating them. The CDR3 spans 14 residues.

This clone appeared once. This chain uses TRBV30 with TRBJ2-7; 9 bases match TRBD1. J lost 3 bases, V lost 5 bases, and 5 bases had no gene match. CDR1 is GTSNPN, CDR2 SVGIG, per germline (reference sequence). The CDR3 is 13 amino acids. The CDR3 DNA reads TGTGCCTGGGGGACAGGGATCGACTACGAGCAGTACTTC. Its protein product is CAWGTGIDYEQYF.